Presented here are 27 T cell receptor beta chains from one specimen sequenced in a study of shared clonotypes between healthy human individuals. Method: immunoSEQ multiplex PCR; TCRdb's copy keeps in-frame clones and lacks some. The sample has some 490,000 clones; over 70% are singletons. Input material: PBMCs. The receptors shown here come from a woman aged 35 to 49 in good health. Some clones in this sample may be carry-over from other donors' samples.

The CDR3 DNA follows: TGCGCCAGCACCCTGGGGTGGGGGTCTGGGGCCAACGTCCTGACTTTC. It is translated as CASTLGWGSGANVLTF. The V gene is TRBV5-1, the J gene TRBJ2-6; D may correspond to TRBD1 or TRBD2 (5 bases each). V was cut by 6 bases and J by 1 base, with 14 bases left in between. CDR1 SGHRS and CDR2 YFSETQ come from the germline V gene. The CDR3 loop spans 16 amino acids.

The chain joins TRBV9 to TRBJ2-2; 12 bases align to TRBD2. Looked up from germline, CDR1 is SGDLS and CDR2 is YYNGEE. This CDR3 spans 16 amino acids. After removal of 4 bases from V and 4 bases from J, the junction contained 5 bases not matched to a gene. Written as DNA, the CDR3 is TGTGCCAGCAGCCGGGGACTAGCGGGTGGCACCGGGGAGCTGTTTTTT. Translating gives CASSRGLAGGTGELFF.

The chain uses TRBV6-6 and TRBJ2-1, with a possible D match to TRBD2 (5 bases). Germline V gene sequence: CDR1 MNHNY, CDR2 SVGAGI (reference sequence). The CDR3 runs to 12 residues. The V gene lost 6 bases and the J gene lost 9 bases, with 12 bases spanning the gap. The CDR3 spells CASSMTTAEQFF. CDR3 nucleotides: TGTGCCAGCAGCATGACTACTGCTGAGCAGTTCTTC.

The genes are TRBV5-1 and TRBJ1-3; D gene unclear. CDR1 is SGHRS and CDR2 is YFSETQ in the germline V gene. The CDR3 has 15 amino acids. With 3 bases removed from V and 1 base from J, the gap between germline ends came to 11 bases. CDR3 bases: TGCGCCAGCAGCTCCACGAGAGGGTCTGGAAACACCATATATTTT. Protein product: CASSSTRGSGNTIYF. Together with reference TRBV5-1 and TRBJ1-3, the CDR3 gives the full variable domain: KAGVTQTPRYLIKTRGQQVTLSCSPISGHRSVSWYQQTPGQGLQFLFEYFSETQRNKGNFPGRFSGRQFSNSRSEMNVSTLELGDSALYLCASSSTRGSGNTIYFGEGSWLTVV.

A word on this clone: A far more abundant clone sits one base away, making this likely a read error. No conserved phenylalanine or tryptophan is present at the end of the CDR3, so a read error is the likely explanation. The chain carries TRBV28 and TRBJ2-7, with 11 positions matching TRBD1. This CDR3 has 15 amino acids. Germline V lookup: CDR1 MDHEN, CDR2 SYDVKM. Germline trimming cut 6 bases from V and 5 bases from J; bases unmatched to any gene: 9. The CDR3 loop reads CASSHSGTGGHEQYL. CDR3 nucleotides: TGTGCCAGCAGCCACTCCGGGACAGGGGGGCACGAGCAGTACCTC.

The chain couples TRBV28 to TRBJ1-5; D not certain. The germline CDR1 and CDR2 sequences are MDHEN and SYDVKM. Trimming removed 5 bases at V and 0 bases at J, with 14 bases between. The CDR3 runs 16 residues. CDR3 DNA sequence: TGTGCCAGCAGTACTCACAACGGTTATAGCAATCAGCCCCAGCATTTT. It encodes CASSTHNGYSNQPQHF.

To note about this clone: The likely explanation is a read error, given a far larger clone one base away. This same CDR3 is encoded by further DNA sequences in the sample. The chain links TRBV5-1 to TRBJ1-3; tentatively, D is TRBD1 (5 bases). The V end lost 8 bases, the J end lost 3 bases, and 15 bases lay between the germline ends. The germline V gene has CDR1 SGHRS and CDR2 YFSETQ. The CDR3 contains 14 residues. As DNA, the CDR3 is TGCGCCAGTAGCGACGGGGGAGATGGAAACACCATATATTTT. Its translation is CASSDGGDGNTIYF. The whole variable domain, remainder taken from reference TRBV5-1 and TRBJ1-3, is KAGVTQTPRYLIKTRGQQVTLSCSPISGHRSVSWYQQTPGQGLQFLFEYFSETQRNKGNFPGRFSGRQFSNSRSEMNVSTLELGDSALYLCASSDGGDGNTIYFGEGSWLTVV.

Of note for this clone: Other DNA sequences of this sample code for an identical CDR3. The rearrangement joins TRBV18 to TRBJ2-7, with no clear D. The length of the CDR3 is 12 residues. CDR1 is KGHSH and CDR2 is LQKENI in the germline V gene. With 6 bases removed from V and 2 bases from J, the gap between germline ends came to 8 bases. The CDR3 protein is CASSTETYEQYF. CDR3 sequence (DNA): TGTGCCAGCTCCACGGAAACCTACGAGCAGTACTTC.

Turning to this clone: This likely came from a read error, as a far larger clone is one base away. Additional DNA sequences in this sample encode the identical CDR3. The rearrangement joins TRBV7-2 to TRBJ1-2; TRBD1 might be the D (6 bases). V dropped 5 bases and J dropped 7 bases, with 17 bases sitting between them. The V gene's germline CDR1 is SGHTA and CDR2 FQGNSA. The CDR3 is made up of 14 amino acids. The CDR3 spells CASSPMWQGSGYTF. The CDR3 region has the DNA TGTGCCAGCAGCCCTATGTGGCAGGGGAGTGGCTACACCTTC.

This clone was detected ten times or more. V usage is TRBV5-4 and J usage is TRBJ2-1, with a tentative D call TRBD2 (6 bases). Germline V gene lookup returns CDR1 SGHNT and CDR2 YYREEE (reference sequence). The CDR3 extends over 16 amino acids. V was shortened by 2 bases and J by 3 bases, with 15 bases between the two germline ends. This CDR3 is CASSLGGAQDYNEQFF. The CDR3 nucleotides are TGTGCCAGCAGCTTAGGCGGGGCCCAAGACTACAATGAGCAGTTCTTC.

V is TRBV6-9 and J is TRBJ2-7; D is possibly TRBD1 (5 bases). CDR3 length equals 16 residues. Germline CDR1 reads MNHGY; CDR2 reads SVAAGI. Trimming left V 10 bases short and J 0 bases short, with 22 bases between. The CDR3 is CATVKGHPISSYEQYF. In DNA, the CDR3 is TGTGCCACTGTAAAGGGGCATCCGATCAGCTCCTACGAGCAGTACTTC.

The V and J genes are TRBV4-2 and TRBJ2-2; D not certain. Germline CDR1 and CDR2: LGHNA and YNFKEQ. The CDR3 is made up of 16 amino acids. V was trimmed by 0 bases and J by 2 bases, leaving 10 bases between them. CDR3 coding DNA: TGTGCCAGCAGCCAAGATTCAGGCTACAACACCGGGGAGCTGTTTTTT. Amino acid sequence: CASSQDSGYNTGELFF.

This chain uses TRBV7-9 with TRBJ2-7; D remains unclear. The CDR3 spans 13 residues. Germline CDR1 SEHNR, CDR2 FQNEAQ (reference sequence). The ends were cut back, 5 bases at V and 5 bases at J, with 13 bases in the middle. This CDR3 is CASSRFEDHEQYF. DNA for the CDR3: TGTGCCAGCAGCCGATTCGAGGACCACGAGCAGTACTTC.

With respect to this clone: Other DNA variants within this sample encode the same CDR3. The CDR3 sequence: CASSLAGTSGTDTQYF. DNA of the CDR3: TGTGCCAGCAGCTTAGCGGGAACCTCTGGCACAGATACGCAGTATTTT. V and J are TRBV7-9 and TRBJ2-3; no firm D call. The V end lost 0 bases, the J end lost 1 base, and 11 bases lay between the germline ends. Germline loops: CDR1 SEHNR, CDR2 FQNEAQ (reference sequence). The CDR3 consists of 16 residues. Full variable domain (rest looked up from reference TRBV7-9 and TRBJ2-3): DTGVSQNPRHKITKRGQNVTFRCDPISEHNRLYWYRQTLGQGPEFLTYFQNEAQLEKSRLLSDRFSAERPKGSFSTLEIQRTEQGDSAMYLCASSLAGTSGTDTQYFGPGTRLTVL.

The chain combines TRBV4-2 with TRBJ1-2, with 8 bases that match TRBD1. The germline V gene encodes CDR1 LGHNA and CDR2 YNFKEQ. This CDR3 region has 16 residues. V dropped 3 bases and J dropped 0; count of bases not matched to a gene: 6. This chain's CDR3 is CASSQVGQEANYGYTF. The CDR3, as DNA: TGTGCCAGCAGCCAGGTGGGACAGGAAGCTAACTATGGCTACACCTTC.

On this clone: Other nucleotide sequences from this sample produce the same CDR3. The chain links TRBV5-1 to TRBJ1-3; D uncertain. Between the trimmed V and J ends, which lost 0 bases and 0 bases, there was a span of 7 bases. This CDR3 contains 15 residues. In germline, CDR1 is SGHRS, CDR2 YFSETQ. The DNA of the CDR3 is TGCGCCAGCAGCTTGGAAGGCGGCTCTGGAAACACCATATATTTT. Protein: CASSLEGGSGNTIYF.

This clone showed up just once. The chain employs TRBV5-1 and TRBJ1-1, with unresolved D. Trimming cost V 0 bases and J 7 bases, with 10 bases left between them. Germline-derived CDR1 and CDR2 are SGHRS and YFSETQ. This CDR3 is built from 13 residues. The CDR3 nucleotides read TGCGCCAGCAGCTTGGTTGAGGGATTTGAAGCTTTCTTT. This codes for CASSLVEGFEAFF.

The chain is built from TRBV28 and TRBJ1-1, with a possible D match to TRBD1 (5 bases). The germline CDR1 and CDR2 sequences are MDHEN and SYDVKM. CDR3 length equals 14 residues. V gave up 3 bases and J gave up 4 bases, with 12 bases separating them. The CDR3 coding sequence is TGTGCCAGCAGTTTCTATGGGGGAGGCACTGAAGCTTTCTTT. This codes for CASSFYGGGTEAFF.

J is TRBJ1-5 and V is TRBV19; 7 bases align to TRBD1. Germline CDR1 is LNHDA and CDR2 is SQIVND (reference sequence). With 6 bases clipped from V and 6 bases from J, the junction kept 8 bases outside the gene matches. The CDR3 length is 14 residues. CDR3 loop: CASSLDRYGQPQHF. The CDR3 DNA sequence: TGTGCCAGTAGCTTGGACAGGTACGGTCAGCCCCAGCATTTT.

This sequence joins TRBV9 and TRBJ1-1, with D unclear. The germline CDR1 and CDR2 sequences are SGDLS and YYNGEE. V dropped 0 bases and J dropped 1 base, with 7 bases sitting between them. This CDR3 is built from 14 residues. This CDR3 is CASSVGAANTEAFF. In DNA form, the CDR3 reads TGTGCCAGCAGCGTAGGGGCAGCGAACACTGAAGCTTTCTTT.

The rearrangement uses TRBV27 and TRBJ2-3, with TRBD2 matching over 14 bases. The CDR3 consists of 15 residues. CDR1 MNHEY and CDR2 SMNVEV come from the germline V gene (reference sequence). V gave up 5 bases and J gave up 4 bases; unmatched junction bases: 2. The CDR3 DNA reads TGTGCCAGCAGTCCGACTAGCGGGAGGGCAGATACGCAGTATTTT. Protein product: CASSPTSGRADTQYF.

The V gene is TRBV9, the J gene TRBJ2-1; 9 nucleotides match TRBD2. The CDR3 consists of 15 residues. Trimming took 3 bases from V and 2 from J; bases not matched to a gene: 3. In germline, CDR1 is SGDLS, CDR2 YYNGEE. The CDR3 sequence: CASSESGRPYNEQFF. The CDR3 region has the DNA TGTGCCAGCAGCGAAAGCGGGAGGCCCTACAATGAGCAGTTCTTC.

V gene TRBV7-6 combines with J gene TRBJ1-3; maybe TRBD1 (5 bases). The CDR3 consists of 17 residues. Germline V gives CDR1 SGHVS, CDR2 FNYEAQ. Trimming removed 0 bases at V and 3 bases at J, with 15 bases between. In DNA form, the CDR3 reads TGTGCCAGCAGCTTAGCCCCGGCCGGGGGGTTTGGAAACACCATATATTTT. It yields the protein CASSLAPAGGFGNTIYF.

This clone was counted once. This sequence joins TRBV7-3 and TRBJ2-6, with TRBD1 matching over 7 bases. V lost 5 bases to trimming and J lost 0 bases; unmatched junction nucleotides: 7. This CDR3 has 17 amino acids. Germline V CDR1 and CDR2: SGHTA, FQGTGA. In nucleotides, the CDR3 is TGTGCCAGCAGCCGAAGGGGGCCGAACTCTGGGGCCAACGTCCTGACTTTC. Translated, it gives CASSRRGPNSGANVLTF.

About this clone: This sequence may be a read error, since a much larger clone differs from it by one base. The V call is TRBV15, the J call TRBJ2-7; 8 nucleotides align to TRBD2. The CDR3 loop spans 19 amino acids. CDR1 is LNHNV, CDR2 YYDKDF, per germline (reference sequence). DNA of the CDR3: TGTGCCACCAGCAGAGATGGCGGGAGGCTAGCGGACCTAACCTACGAGCGGTACTTC. Translating it yields CATSRDGGRLADLTYERYF.

The rearrangement links TRBV18 to TRBJ2-2; TRBD2 might be the D (5 bases). V was clipped by 3 bases and J by 5 bases, with 16 bases between them. The CDR3 has 16 residues. CDR1 and CDR2 (germline): KGHSH, LQKENI. CDR3 DNA: TGTGCCAGCTCACCTGGCGGGCCCCAGAGGACCGGGGAGCTGTTTTTT. This codes for CASSPGGPQRTGELFF.

The V gene is TRBV28, the J gene TRBJ1-5; 7 bases fit TRBD1. The CDR3 sequence is 14 residues long. Germline assignment: CDR1 MDHEN and CDR2 SYDVKM. J lost 3 bases, V lost 6 bases, and 5 bases had no gene match. Written as DNA, the CDR3 is TGTGCCAGCAGGGCTCAGGGGGACAATCAGCCCCAGCATTTT. As protein: CASRAQGDNQPQHF. Variable domain in full (rest from reference TRBV28 and TRBJ1-5): DVKVTQSSRYLVKRTGEKVFLECVQDMDHENMFWYRQDPGLGLRLIYFSYDVKMKEKGDIPEGYSVSREKKERFSLILESASTNQTSMYLCASRAQGDNQPQHFGDGTRLSIL.